The present T cell receptor beta chain was sequenced within a study of glioma-infiltrating T cells. Study-level results: Tissue and blood shared very few CDR3 sequences.

Looked up from germline, CDR1 is MGHDK and CDR2 is SYGVNS. V was clipped by 0 bases and J by 2 bases, with 13 bases between them. The CDR3 contains 16 residues. TCR alpha and beta CDR3 regions were amplified from RNA using iRepertoire nested multiplex PCR. TCRdb independently ran MiXCR on the multiplex PCR reads; one entry per CDR3 protein. The repertoire holds approximately 140,000 distinct CDR3 sequences, with about 22% as singletons. This clonotype was seen at least ten times. Its specificity is not known. Sequenced material: glioma tissue, nonneoplastic brain tissue, or PBMCs (not recorded which). The clonotype comes from a human donor with low-grade glioma or glioblastoma, undergoing nonglioma brain surgery, or in good health (not recorded which). The V and J genes are TRBV25-1 and TRBJ2-5, with D possibly being TRBD1 (6 bases). The chain's CDR3 is CASSEYGTRGQETQYF. The CDR3 DNA follows: TGTGCCAGCAGTGAATACGGGACACGGGGACAAGAGACCCAGTACTTC.